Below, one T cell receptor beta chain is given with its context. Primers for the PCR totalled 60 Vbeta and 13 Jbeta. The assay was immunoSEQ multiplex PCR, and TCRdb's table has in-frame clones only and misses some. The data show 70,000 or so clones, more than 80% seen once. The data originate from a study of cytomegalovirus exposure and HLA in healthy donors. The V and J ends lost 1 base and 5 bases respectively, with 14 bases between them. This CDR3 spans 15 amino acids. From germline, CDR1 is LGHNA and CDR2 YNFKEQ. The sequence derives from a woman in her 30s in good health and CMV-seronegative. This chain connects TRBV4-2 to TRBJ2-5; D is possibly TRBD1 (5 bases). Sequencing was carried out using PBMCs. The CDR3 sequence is CASSQVGQGGETQYF. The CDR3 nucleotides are TGTGCCAGCAGCCAAGTAGGCCAGGGCGGCGAGACCCAGTACTTC.